Sequencing of this T cell receptor (beta chain) was carried out in a study of CD8+CD57+ T cells in acquired aplastic anemia. For the study at large: An average of 3.2 ug of DNA was obtained from sorted CD4+ and CD8+ cells. Study conclusions and caveats: Shared by patients and controls, approximately 28 CD8+ CDR3s were abundant in patients.

Genomic DNA was employed as the template in profiling TCR beta VDJ and CDR3. TCRdb re-derived calls from the reads in MiXCR, one entry per CDR3 protein. The sample lists 150,000 to 180,000 distinct CDR3 sequences, roughly 54% occurring once. This clonotype has only a few counts. As yet, its antigen is unknown. This CDR3 contains 12 residues. Germline V CDR1 and CDR2: SGHVT, SQSDAQ. Trimming shortened V by 6 bases and J by 3 bases, and 8 bases separated the two germline ends. The patients chosen for sequencing had shown expansion of CD8+CD57+ cells (detected by flow cytometry). The sequence came from a human donor with aplastic anemia. The specimen sequenced was sorted CD4+, CD8+, or CD8+CD57+ T cells (not recorded which) from PBMCs. The chain joins TRBV7-4 to TRBJ1-2; D remains unclear. The DNA for the CDR3 is TGTGCCAGCAGTTTGGGAGACTATGGCTACACCTTC. Protein product: CASSLGDYGYTF. Supplemented by reference TRBV7-4 and TRBJ1-2, the full variable domain reads GAGVSQSPRYKVAKRGRDVALRCDSISGHVTLYWYRQTLGQGSEVLTYSQSDAQRDKSGRPSGRFSAERPERSVSTLKIQRTEQGDSAVYLCASSLGDYGYTFGSGTRLTVV.